This T cell receptor (beta chain) was documented in a study of blood T cell repertoires in COVID-19. Authors' analysis steps: It was from reference gene primer amplification that nucleated cell counts were estimated. TCRdb's copy holds only in-frame clones and misses some; the assay was immunoSEQ multiplex PCR. Clonal size and the V and J genes are those of that table, whereas D and trimming came from the DNA. The sample lists around 300,000 clones; around four fifths were seen once. Between the trimmed V and J ends, which lost 4 bases and 3 bases, there was a span of 4 bases. The CDR3 extends over 12 amino acids. Germline values: CDR1 MNHEY, CDR2 SVGEGT.

This chain links TRBV6-2 or TRBV6-3 with TRBJ1-3; D ambiguous. The sequencing input was peripheral blood. This TCR was recovered from a young man with active or convalescent COVID-19. The CDR3 coding sequence is TGTGCCAGCAGTTTCTATGGAAACACCATATATTTT. It yields the protein CASSFYGNTIYF.